The 3 T cell receptor beta chains given below trace back to one sample, sequenced in a study of T cells in Graves' hyperthyroidism and ophthalmopathy. From RNA transcripts, TCR beta CDR3 regions were amplified. A first-round RT-PCR of the TCR CDR3 used the HTBI primer set. Each CDR3 protein is one row after TCRdb ran MiXCR on the multiplex PCR reads. Of over 450,000 distinct CDR3 sequences listed, about 15% were seen once; the top ten hold under 20%. The sample consisted of blood. All receptors come from a woman between 18 and 29 years old with Graves' ophthalmopathy.

Many counts were recorded for this clonotype. The rearrangement joins TRBV30 to TRBJ1-1; D gene unclear. This CDR3 contains 15 residues. Germline CDR1 reads GTSNPN; CDR2 reads SVGIG (reference sequence). The V end was cut by 1 base, the J end by 1 base, with 13 bases between. CDR3 coding DNA: TGTGCCTGGAGTGGGGCCGGACGGCGGAACACTGAAGCTTTCTTT. Translation: CAWSGAGRRNTEAFF.

This rearrangement joins TRBV11-2 to TRBJ2-3; 16 bases are a match to TRBD2. Germline CDR1 and CDR2: SGHAT and FQNNGV. Losses at the gene ends were 6 bases for V and 2 bases for J; bases not matched to a gene: 5. CDR3 length: 17 residues. The CDR3 nucleotides read TGTGCCAGCAGGTCCGGGACTAGCGGGGGGGTCACAGATACGCAGTATTTT. This gives the protein CASRSGTSGGVTDTQYF.

This clonotype occurred many times. The chain is built from TRBV12-3 or TRBV12-4 and TRBJ1-4, with D maybe TRBD1 (5 bases). V lost 6 bases and J lost 5, with 10 bases in between. The length of the CDR3 is 13 residues. DNA for the CDR3: TGTGCCAGCAGAGGGGAGGGAAATGAAAAACTGTTTTTT. This gives the protein CASRGEGNEKLFF.